This T cell receptor (beta chain) is drawn from a study of CD4+ T cells in melanoma. Broader study findings: Reportedly, melanoma neoantigen-specific CD4+ T cells showed varied differentiation states. CD8+ T cell, macrophage and B cell function reportedly correlated with neoantigen-specific CD4+ T cells.

Looked up from germline, CDR1 is MDHEN and CDR2 is SYDVKM. The trim removed 7 bases at V and 7 bases at J, leaving 9 bases unmatched. The CDR3 contains 14 residues. With regard to this clone: What it recognizes is unknown.

Here immunoSEQ multiplex PCR was the method, and the copy in TCRdb shows in-frame clones only, minus some. The sample has about 9,000 clones; approximately 64% are singletons. This chain joins TRBV28 and TRBJ2-3, with TRBD1 matching 9 bases. This TCR was sampled from a human donor with melanoma. Sample: cells from a culture (not recorded whether cultured in vitro). The CDR3 spells CASTGTGGAYTQYF. DNA for the CDR3: TGTGCCAGCACCGGTACAGGGGGCGCGTATACGCAGTATTTT.